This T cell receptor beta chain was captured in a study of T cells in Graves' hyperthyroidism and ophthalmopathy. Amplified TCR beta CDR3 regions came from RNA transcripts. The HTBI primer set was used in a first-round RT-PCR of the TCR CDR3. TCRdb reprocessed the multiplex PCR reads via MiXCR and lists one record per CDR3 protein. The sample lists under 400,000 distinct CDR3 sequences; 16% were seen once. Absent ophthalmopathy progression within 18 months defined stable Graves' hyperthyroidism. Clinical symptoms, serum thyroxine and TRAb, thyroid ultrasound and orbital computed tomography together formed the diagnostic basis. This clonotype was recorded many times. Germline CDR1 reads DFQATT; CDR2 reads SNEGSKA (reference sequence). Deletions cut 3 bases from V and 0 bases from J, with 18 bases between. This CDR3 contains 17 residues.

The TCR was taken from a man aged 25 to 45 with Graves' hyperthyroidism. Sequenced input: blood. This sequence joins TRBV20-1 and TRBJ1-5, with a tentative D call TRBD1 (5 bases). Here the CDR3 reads CSASPGLGDYSNQPQHF. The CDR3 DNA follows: TGCAGTGCTAGCCCGGGACTCGGGGATTATAGCAATCAGCCCCAGCATTTT.